The following is a TCR beta chain sequence with its context. Deletions cut 5 bases from V and 6 bases from J, with 25 bases between. Germline lookup yields CDR1 LNHDA and CDR2 SQIVND (reference sequence). The CDR3 is 18 residues long. This specimen belongs to a study of shared clonotypes between healthy human individuals. Genomic DNA belonging to each subset was distributed in equal measure over several immunoSEQ plates. The authors' processing: Junction-only immunoSEQ sequences carried no quality scores, so filtering differed. Using immunoSEQ multiplex PCR, the repertoire was profiled, and TCRdb retains in-frame clones only, with some absent. For V, J and clone size, that table is used; D and trimming come from the DNA. The table has about 820,000 clones, about 91% seen once. Only CD45RO-negative cells positively selected for CCR7 counted as naive CD8 cells, so terminally differentiated effector memory CD45RA+ cells were excluded.

Material for sequencing was naive CD8+ T cells sorted from blood. The genes are TRBV19 and TRBJ1-4, with D perhaps matching TRBD1 (5 bases). The TCR sequence derives from a man aged 25 to 40 in good health. In DNA, the CDR3 is TGTGCCAGTAGTCGAATCACGGAGGGGTCCGGGGCTTATGAAAAACTGTTTTTT. This sequence encodes CASSRITEGSGAYEKLFF.